The clone carrying this T cell receptor beta chain was observed a single time. CDR3 regions of TCR beta were amplified from RNA transcripts. The first round was an RT-PCR with HTBI primers, and the second round was a multiplex PCR. TCRdb redid the calling of the multiplex PCR reads with MiXCR, one entry per CDR3 protein. The data contain 35,000 to 50,000 distinct CDR3 sequences, roughly 49% of them singletons. V lost 3 bases and J lost 3, with 11 bases in between. The germline gives CDR1 KGHDR, CDR2 SFDVKD. The CDR3 is made up of 15 amino acids. This entry is derived from a study of Graves' ophthalmopathy and Graves' hyperthyroidism. Stable hyperthyroidism referred to disease that showed no ophthalmopathy within 18 months of follow-up. Hyperthyroidism was new, under 2 months, in patients aged 18 to 65. The diagnosis combined clinical symptoms, thyroxine, TRAb, thyroid ultrasound and orbital computed tomography scans. A volume of over 9 ml of fresh peripheral blood supplied the PBMCs.

This receptor was identified in an adult woman with stable Graves' hyperthyroidism. The material sequenced was peripheral blood. V gene TRBV24-1 combines with J gene TRBJ1-3; D may be TRBD1 (6 bases). Written as DNA, the CDR3 is TGTGCCACCAGTGATGCCGGGGGCGGTGGAAACACCATATATTTT. This gives the protein CATSDAGGGGNTIYF.